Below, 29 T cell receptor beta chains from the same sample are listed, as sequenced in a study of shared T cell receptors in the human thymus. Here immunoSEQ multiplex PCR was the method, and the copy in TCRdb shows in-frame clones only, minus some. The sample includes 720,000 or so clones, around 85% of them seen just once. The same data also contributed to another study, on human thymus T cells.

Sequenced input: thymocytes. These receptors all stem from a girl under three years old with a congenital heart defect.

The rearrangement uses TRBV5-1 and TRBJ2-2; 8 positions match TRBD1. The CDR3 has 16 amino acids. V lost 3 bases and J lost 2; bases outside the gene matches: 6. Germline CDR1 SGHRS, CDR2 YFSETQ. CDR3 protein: CASSSRTGINTGELFF. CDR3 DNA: TGCGCCAGCAGCTCGAGGACAGGGATTAACACCGGGGAGCTGTTTTTT.

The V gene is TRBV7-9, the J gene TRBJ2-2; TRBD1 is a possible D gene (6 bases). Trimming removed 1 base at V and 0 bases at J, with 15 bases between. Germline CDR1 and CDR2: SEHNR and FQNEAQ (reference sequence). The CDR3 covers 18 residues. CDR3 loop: CASSLGVPRGTNTGELFF. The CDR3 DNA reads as TGTGCCAGCAGCTTAGGGGTCCCCAGGGGCACGAACACCGGGGAGCTGTTTTTT. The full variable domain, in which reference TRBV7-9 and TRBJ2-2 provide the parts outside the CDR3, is DTGVSQNPRHKITKRGQNVTFRCDPISEHNRLYWYRQTLGQGPEFLTYFQNEAQLEKSRLLSDRFSAERPKGSFSTLEIQRTEQGDSAMYLCASSLGVPRGTNTGELFFGEGSRLTVL.

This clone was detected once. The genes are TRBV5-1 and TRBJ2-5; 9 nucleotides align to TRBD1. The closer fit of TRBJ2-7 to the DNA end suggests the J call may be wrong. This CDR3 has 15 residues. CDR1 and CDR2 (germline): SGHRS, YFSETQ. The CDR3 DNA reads TGCGCCAGCAGCCTAACCGGGACAGGGAGTCACGAGCAGTACTTC. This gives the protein CASSLTGTGSHEQYF.

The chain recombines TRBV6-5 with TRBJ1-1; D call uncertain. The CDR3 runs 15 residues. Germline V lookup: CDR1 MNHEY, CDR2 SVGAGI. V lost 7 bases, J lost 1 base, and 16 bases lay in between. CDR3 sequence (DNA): TGTGCCAGCACCCGATCGGGGAATCGGAACACTGAAGCTTTCTTT. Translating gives CASTRSGNRNTEAFF.

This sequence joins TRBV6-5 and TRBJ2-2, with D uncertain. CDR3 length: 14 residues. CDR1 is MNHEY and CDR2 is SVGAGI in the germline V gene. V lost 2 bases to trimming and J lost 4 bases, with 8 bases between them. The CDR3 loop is CASSYQDPTGELFF. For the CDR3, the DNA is TGTGCCAGCAGTTACCAGGATCCCACCGGGGAGCTGTTTTTT.

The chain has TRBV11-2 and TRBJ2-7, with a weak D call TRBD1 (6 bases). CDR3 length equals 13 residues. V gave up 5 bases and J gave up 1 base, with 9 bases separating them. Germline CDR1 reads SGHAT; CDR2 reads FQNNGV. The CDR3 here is CASSPRGSYEQYF. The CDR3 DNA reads TGTGCCAGCAGCCCCAGGGGTTCCTACGAGCAGTACTTC.

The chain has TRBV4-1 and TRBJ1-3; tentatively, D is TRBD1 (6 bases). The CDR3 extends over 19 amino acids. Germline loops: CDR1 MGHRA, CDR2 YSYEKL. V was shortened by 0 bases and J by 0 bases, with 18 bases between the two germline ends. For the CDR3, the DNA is TGCGCCAGCAGCCAAGATGAGGGGGGGTTGCGCTACTCTGGAAACACCATATATTTT. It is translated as CASSQDEGGLRYSGNTIYF.

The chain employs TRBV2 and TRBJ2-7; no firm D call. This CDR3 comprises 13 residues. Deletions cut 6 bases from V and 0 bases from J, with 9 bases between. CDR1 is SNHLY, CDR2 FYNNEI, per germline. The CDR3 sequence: CASRLTHSYEQYF. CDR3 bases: TGTGCCAGCAGACTGACACACTCCTACGAGCAGTACTTC.

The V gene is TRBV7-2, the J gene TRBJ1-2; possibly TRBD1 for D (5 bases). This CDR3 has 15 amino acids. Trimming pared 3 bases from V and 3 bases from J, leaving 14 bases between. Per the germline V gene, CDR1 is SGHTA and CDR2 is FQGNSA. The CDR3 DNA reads TGTGCCAGCAGCTTGTCCAGGGATATCGACTATGGCTACACCTTC. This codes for CASSLSRDIDYGYTF.

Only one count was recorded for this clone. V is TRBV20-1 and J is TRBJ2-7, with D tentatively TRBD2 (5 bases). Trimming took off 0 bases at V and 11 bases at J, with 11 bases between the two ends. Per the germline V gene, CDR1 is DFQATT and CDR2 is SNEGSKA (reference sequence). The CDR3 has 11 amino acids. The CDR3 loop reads CSARDTKAEYF. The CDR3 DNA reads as TGCAGTGCTAGAGACACGAAAGCGGAGTACTTC.

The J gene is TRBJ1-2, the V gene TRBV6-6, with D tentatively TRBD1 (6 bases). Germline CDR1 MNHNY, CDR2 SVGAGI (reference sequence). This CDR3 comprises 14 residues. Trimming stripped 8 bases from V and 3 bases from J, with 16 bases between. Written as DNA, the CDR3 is TGTGCCAGCCGAAGTGGGGGCACATACTATGGCTACACCTTC. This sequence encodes CASRSGGTYYGYTF.

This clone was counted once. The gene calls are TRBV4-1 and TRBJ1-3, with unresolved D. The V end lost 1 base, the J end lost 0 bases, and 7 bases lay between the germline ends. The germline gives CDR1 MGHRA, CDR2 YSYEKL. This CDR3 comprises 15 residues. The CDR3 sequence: CASSQVRISGNTIYF. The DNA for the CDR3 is TGCGCCAGCAGCCAAGTGCGCATCTCTGGAAACACCATATATTTT.

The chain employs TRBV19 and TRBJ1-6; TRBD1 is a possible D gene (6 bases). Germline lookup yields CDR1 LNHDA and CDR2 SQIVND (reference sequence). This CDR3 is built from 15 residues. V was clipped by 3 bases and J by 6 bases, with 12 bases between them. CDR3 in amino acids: CASSIRHRVNSPLHF. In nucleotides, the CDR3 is TGTGCCAGTAGTATCCGACACAGGGTTAATTCACCCCTCCACTTT.

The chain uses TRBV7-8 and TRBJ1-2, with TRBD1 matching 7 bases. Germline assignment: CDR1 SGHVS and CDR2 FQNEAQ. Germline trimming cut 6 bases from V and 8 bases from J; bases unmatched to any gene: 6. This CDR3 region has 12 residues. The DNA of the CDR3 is TGTGCCAGCAGTTACAGGGGAAACGGCTACACCTTC. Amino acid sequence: CASSYRGNGYTF.

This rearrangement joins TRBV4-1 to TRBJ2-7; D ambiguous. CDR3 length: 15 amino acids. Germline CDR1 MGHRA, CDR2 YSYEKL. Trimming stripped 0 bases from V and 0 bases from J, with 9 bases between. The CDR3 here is CASSQDREISYEQYF. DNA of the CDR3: TGCGCCAGCAGCCAAGATCGCGAGATCTCCTACGAGCAGTACTTC.

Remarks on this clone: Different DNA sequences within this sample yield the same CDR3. The CDR3 protein is CASSGEGSYNSPLHF. In DNA, the CDR3 is TGTGCCAGCAGCGGGGAGGGATCCTATAATTCACCCCTCCACTTT. The genes are TRBV5-6 and TRBJ1-6, with no clear D. V was clipped by 4 bases and J by 1 base, with 9 bases between them. The CDR3 is 15 amino acids. The germline gives CDR1 SGHDT, CDR2 YYEEEE. The full variable domain, its missing parts supplied by reference TRBV5-6 and TRBJ1-6, is DAGVTQSPTHLIKTRGQQVTLRCSPKSGHDTVSWYQQALGQGPQFIFQYYEEEERQRGNFPDRFSGHQFPNYSSELNVNALLLGDSALYLCASSGEGSYNSPLHFGNGTRLTVT.

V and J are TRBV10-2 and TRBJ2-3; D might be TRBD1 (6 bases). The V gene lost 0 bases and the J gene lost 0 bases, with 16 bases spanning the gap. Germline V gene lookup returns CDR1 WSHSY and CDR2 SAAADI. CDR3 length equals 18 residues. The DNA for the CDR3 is TGCGCCAGCAGTGAGTCGGTCGAAGGGCAGGGGAGCACAGATACGCAGTATTTT. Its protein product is CASSESVEGQGSTDTQYF.

CDR3 in DNA: TGCGCCAGCAGCCAAGATGGGCCGGCCTTAGGCTACGAGCAGTACTTC. It yields the protein CASSQDGPALGYEQYF. The chain carries TRBV4-1 and TRBJ2-7, with D unresolved. Germline assignment: CDR1 MGHRA and CDR2 YSYEKL. The CDR3 runs 16 residues. V lost 0 bases and J lost 3, with 15 bases in between.

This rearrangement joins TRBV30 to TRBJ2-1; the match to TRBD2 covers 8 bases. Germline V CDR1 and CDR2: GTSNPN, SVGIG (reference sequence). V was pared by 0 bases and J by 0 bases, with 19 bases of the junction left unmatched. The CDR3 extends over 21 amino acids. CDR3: CAWSVRRRGSGDYFSYNEQFF. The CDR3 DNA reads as TGTGCCTGGAGTGTACGTAGAAGGGGTAGCGGGGACTATTTCTCCTACAATGAGCAGTTCTTC.

The CDR3 spells CASSSPGTSGEYTGELFF. CDR3 coding DNA: TGTGCCAGCAGCTCTCCGGGGACTAGCGGGGAATACACCGGGGAGCTGTTTTTT. This rearrangement joins TRBV5-6 to TRBJ2-2; 13 positions match TRBD2. Germline-derived CDR1 and CDR2 are SGHDT and YYEEEE. CDR3 length: 18 amino acids. Trimming at V came to 3 bases and at J to 3 bases, leaving 8 bases not matched to a gene.

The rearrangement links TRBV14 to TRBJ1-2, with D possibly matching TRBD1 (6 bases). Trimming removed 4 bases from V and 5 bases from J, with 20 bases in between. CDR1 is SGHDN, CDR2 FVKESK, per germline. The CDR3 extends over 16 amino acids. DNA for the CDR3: TGTGCCAGCAGCCCAAACTGGACAGCCAGGGAATATGGCTACACCTTC. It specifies CASSPNWTAREYGYTF.

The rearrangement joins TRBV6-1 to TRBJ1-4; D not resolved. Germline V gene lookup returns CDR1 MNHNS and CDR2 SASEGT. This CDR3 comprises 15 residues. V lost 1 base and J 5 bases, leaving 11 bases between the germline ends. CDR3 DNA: TGTGCCAGCAGTGAAGGAGGAGCGGTGAATGAAAAACTGTTTTTT. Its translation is CASSEGGAVNEKLFF.

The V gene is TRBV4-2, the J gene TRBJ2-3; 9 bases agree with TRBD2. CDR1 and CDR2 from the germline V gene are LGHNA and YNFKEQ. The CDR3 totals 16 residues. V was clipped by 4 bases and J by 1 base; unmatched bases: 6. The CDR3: CASSPPRGGRTDTQYF. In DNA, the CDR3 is TGTGCCAGCAGCCCTCCGCGGGGGGGGCGCACAGATACGCAGTATTTT.

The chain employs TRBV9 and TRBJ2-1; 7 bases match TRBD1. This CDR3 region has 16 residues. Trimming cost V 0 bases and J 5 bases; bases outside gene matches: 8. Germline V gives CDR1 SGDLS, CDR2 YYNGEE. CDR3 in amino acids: CASSVGQGQFNNEQFF. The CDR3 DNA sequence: TGTGCCAGCAGCGTAGGTCAGGGACAGTTCAACAATGAGCAGTTCTTC. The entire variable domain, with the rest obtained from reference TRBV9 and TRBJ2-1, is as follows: DSGVTQTPKHLITATGQRVTLRCSPRSGDLSVYWYQQSLDQGLQFLIQYYNGEERAKGNILERFSAQQFPDLHSELNLSSLELGDSALYFCASSVGQGQFNNEQFFGPGTRLTVL.

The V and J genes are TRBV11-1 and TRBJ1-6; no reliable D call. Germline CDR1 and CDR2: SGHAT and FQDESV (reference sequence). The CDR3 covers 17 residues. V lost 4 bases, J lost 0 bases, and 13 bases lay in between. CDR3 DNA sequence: TGTGCCAGCAGCTCGAGACTCGAAAGCTCCTATAATTCACCCCTCCACTTT. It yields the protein CASSSRLESSYNSPLHF. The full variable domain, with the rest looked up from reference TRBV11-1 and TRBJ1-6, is EAEVAQSPRYKITEKSQAVAFWCDPISGHATLYWYRQILGQGPELLVQFQDESVVDDSQLPKDRFSAERLKGVDSTLKIQPAELGDSAMYLCASSSRLESSYNSPLHFGNGTRLTVT.

CDR3 nucleotide sequence: TGTGCCAGCAGTTTAGGGACAGGGTTTAGCTCCTACGAGCAGTACTTC. Its protein is CASSLGTGFSSYEQYF. This chain connects TRBV28 to TRBJ2-7, with 9 bases fitting TRBD1. J gave up 0 bases and V 2 bases, and 5 bases lay outside the gene matches. The CDR3 is 16 residues long. Germline loops: CDR1 MDHEN, CDR2 SYDVKM.

The chain's CDR3 is CASSGRAFGATDTQYF. In DNA form, the CDR3 reads TGTGCCAGCAGTGGTCGGGCCTTTGGGGCCACAGATACGCAGTATTTT. The chain joins TRBV2 to TRBJ2-3, with a tentative D call TRBD1 (5 bases). Trimming removed 4 bases at V and 2 bases at J, with 16 bases between. Germline CDR1 is SNHLY and CDR2 is FYNNEI. This CDR3 has 16 residues. The full variable domain, completed using reference TRBV2 and TRBJ2-3, is EPEVTQTPSHQVTQMGQEVILRCVPISNHLYFYWYRQILGQKVEFLVSFYNNEISEKSEIFDDQFSVERPDGSNFTLKIRSTKLEDSAMYFCASSGRAFGATDTQYFGPGTRLTVL.

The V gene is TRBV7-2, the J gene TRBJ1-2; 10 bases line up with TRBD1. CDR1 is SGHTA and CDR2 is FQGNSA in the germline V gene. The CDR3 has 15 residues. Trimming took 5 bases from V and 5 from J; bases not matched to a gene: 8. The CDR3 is CASSLLRDRGYGYTF. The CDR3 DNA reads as TGTGCCAGCAGCCTACTCCGGGACAGGGGATATGGCTACACCTTC.

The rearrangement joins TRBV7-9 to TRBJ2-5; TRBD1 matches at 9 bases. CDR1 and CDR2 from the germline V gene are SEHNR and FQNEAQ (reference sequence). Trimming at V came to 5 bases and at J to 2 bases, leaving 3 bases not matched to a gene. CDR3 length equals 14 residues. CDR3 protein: CASSLDRGQETQYF. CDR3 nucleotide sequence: TGTGCCAGCAGCCTTGACAGGGGGCAAGAGACCCAGTACTTC.